These 32 T cell receptor beta chains came from one sample sequenced in a study of beta chain features in type 1 diabetes. The investigators reverse transcribed all of the isolated RNA, so they sequenced expressed TCRB transcripts. Data came from immunoSEQ multiplex PCR; TCRdb stores just in-frame clones and leaves some out. The table lists some 230,000 clones, roughly 9.6% of them singletons. Source material: naive CD4+ T cells from blood. The receptors originated from a young woman in good health.

This clone turned up a few times. The J gene is TRBJ1-2, the V gene TRBV6-1, with TRBD1 as a possible D gene (6 bases). The CDR3 has 14 amino acids. Germline-derived CDR1 and CDR2 are MNHNS and SASEGT. The V gene lost 6 bases and the J gene lost 0 bases, with 11 bases spanning the gap. The CDR3 nucleotides are TGTGCCAGCAGCCGGGACACTGCTAACTATGGCTACACCTTC. As protein: CASSRDTANYGYTF.

J is TRBJ1-4 and V is TRBV2, with a possible D match to TRBD1 (6 bases). The CDR3 length is 13 residues. Germline values: CDR1 SNHLY, CDR2 FYNNEI. Trimming pared 6 bases from V and 5 bases from J, leaving 10 bases between. The CDR3: CASSDTGNEKLFF. Here the CDR3 DNA reads TGTGCCAGCAGCGATACAGGGAATGAAAAACTGTTTTTT.

CDR3 in DNA: TGTGCCAGTAGTACAAAGGGGTCTAGCTCCTACAATGAGCAGTTCTTC. It codes for CASSTKGSSSYNEQFF. The chain links TRBV19 to TRBJ2-1; possible D gene TRBD1, 5 bases. This CDR3 contains 16 residues. V lost 4 bases and J lost 0, with 13 bases in between. CDR1 is LNHDA and CDR2 is SQIVND in the germline V gene (reference sequence).

The chain is built from TRBV19 and TRBJ2-1, with 11 nucleotides matching TRBD2. Per germline, CDR1 LNHDA and CDR2 SQIVND (reference sequence). The CDR3 has 19 amino acids. The V gene end was trimmed by 3 bases and the J gene end by 0 bases; junction bases not matched to a gene: 10. DNA of the CDR3: TGTGCCAGTAGTATTACTAGCGGGAGAACGGGATCCTCCTACAATGAGCAGTTCTTC. It encodes CASSITSGRTGSSYNEQFF.

The chain uses TRBV11-3 and TRBJ2-2, with 8 bases fitting TRBD2. Germline loops: CDR1 SGHNT, CDR2 YENEEA. The CDR3 is 15 residues long. V lost 5 bases to trimming and J lost 7 bases; unmatched junction nucleotides: 9. DNA for the CDR3: TGTGCCAGCAGCAAAAGCGGGAGAAGGGTCGGGGAGCTGTTTTTT. Amino acids: CASSKSGRRVGELFF.

A few counts support this clone. The J gene is TRBJ2-1, the V gene TRBV5-1, with D tentatively TRBD2 (6 bases). This CDR3 contains 15 residues. V was trimmed by 0 bases and J by 4 bases, leaving 11 bases between them. Germline CDR1 is SGHRS and CDR2 is YFSETQ. The CDR3: CASSLDQGGYNEQFF. DNA for the CDR3: TGCGCCAGCAGCTTGGATCAGGGAGGTTACAATGAGCAGTTCTTC.

The chain joins TRBV2 to TRBJ2-1, with 9 bases matching TRBD1. The V gene end was trimmed by 1 base and the J gene end by 9 bases; junction bases not matched to a gene: 7. CDR3 length equals 15 residues. Looked up from germline, CDR1 is SNHLY and CDR2 is FYNNEI. The CDR3 DNA is TGTGCCAGCAGTGAAGAAGGGACAGGGCAAAGTGAGCAGTTCTTC. Translated, it gives CASSEEGTGQSEQFF.

This clone turned up a few times. The V gene is TRBV4-1, the J gene TRBJ2-7; 12 bases match TRBD2. The CDR3 extends over 15 amino acids. V shed 1 base and J 6 bases; nucleotides not matched to a gene: 4. Germline V gene lookup returns CDR1 MGHRA and CDR2 YSYEKL. The CDR3 loop reads CASSQGLAGDREQYF. The CDR3 DNA reads TGCGCCAGCAGCCAAGGACTAGCGGGAGATCGCGAGCAGTACTTC.

This chain uses TRBV5-4 with TRBJ2-5; 11 bases fit TRBD1. Germline-derived CDR1 and CDR2 are SGHNT and YYREEE (reference sequence). J gave up 3 bases and V 7 bases, and 2 bases lay outside the gene matches. CDR3 length equals 13 residues. Here the CDR3 DNA reads TGTGCCAGCGCGGGACAGGGGGAAGAGACCCAGTACTTC. Amino acids: CASAGQGEETQYF.

V usage is TRBV6-5 and J usage is TRBJ2-7; 7 nucleotides align to TRBD1. V shed 2 bases, J shed 5 bases, and the junction held 6 bases outside the gene matches. The CDR3 is made up of 14 amino acids. In germline, CDR1 is MNHEY, CDR2 SVGAGI. The CDR3 reads CASSYRTGADEQYF. CDR3 DNA sequence: TGTGCCAGCAGTTACCGAACAGGGGCCGACGAGCAGTACTTC.

There are a few counts of this clone. This chain joins TRBV5-4 and TRBJ2-1; D unresolved. V dropped 6 bases and J dropped 0 bases, with 10 bases sitting between them. Looked up from germline, CDR1 is SGHNT and CDR2 is YYREEE (reference sequence). CDR3 length: 14 amino acids. The CDR3 loop is CASTLVGSYNEQFF. CDR3 DNA: TGTGCCAGCACCCTAGTGGGCTCCTACAATGAGCAGTTCTTC. Full variable domain (outside the CDR3, taken from reference TRBV5-4 and TRBJ2-1): ETGVTQSPTHLIKTRGQQVTLRCSSQSGHNTVSWYQQALGQGPQFIFQYYREEENGRGNFPPRFSGLQFPNYSSELNVNALELDDSALYLCASTLVGSYNEQFFGPGTRLTVL.

The sample holds a few counts of this clone. The chain carries TRBV2 and TRBJ2-3; D is perhaps TRBD1 (6 bases). V was clipped by 7 bases and J by 4 bases, with 15 bases between them. Germline V gives CDR1 SNHLY, CDR2 FYNNEI. CDR3 length equals 14 residues. In nucleotides, the CDR3 is TGTGCCAGCAAGGCCGCTGAGGGGGCAGATACGCAGTATTTT. Encoded protein: CASKAAEGADTQYF.

V usage is TRBV29-1 and J usage is TRBJ1-2, with D possibly TRBD1 on 6 matching bases. CDR3 size: 13 residues. Germline assignment: CDR1 SQVTM and CDR2 ANQGSEA. Trimming pared 2 bases from V and 0 bases from J, leaving 7 bases between. The CDR3 is CSVEQGPNYGYTF. The CDR3 DNA follows: TGCAGCGTTGAACAGGGGCCTAACTATGGCTACACCTTC. The entire variable domain, with the rest obtained from reference TRBV29-1 and TRBJ1-2, is as follows: SAVISQKPSRDICQRGTSLTIQCQVDSQVTMMFWYRQQPGQSLTLIATANQGSEATYESGFVIDKFPISRPNLTFSTLTVSNMSPEDSSIYLCSVEQGPNYGYTFGSGTRLTVV.

A few counts support this clone. The chain has TRBV7-9 and TRBJ2-1; TRBD2 matches 7 bases. Per germline, CDR1 SEHNR and CDR2 FQNEAQ (reference sequence). V was clipped by 0 bases and J by 7 bases; unmatched bases: 6. The CDR3 extends over 15 amino acids. Written as DNA, the CDR3 is TGTGCCAGCAGCTTAGCGCTGGCGGGAGTTAATGAGCAGTTCTTC. Translated, it gives CASSLALAGVNEQFF. Combining the CDR3 with reference TRBV7-9 and TRBJ2-1 gives the whole variable domain DTGVSQNPRHKITKRGQNVTFRCDPISEHNRLYWYRQTLGQGPEFLTYFQNEAQLEKSRLLSDRFSAERPKGSFSTLEIQRTEQGDSAMYLCASSLALAGVNEQFFGPGTRLTVL.

The sample holds many counts of this clone. The chain employs TRBV4-1 and TRBJ2-7; TRBD1 is a possible D gene (5 bases). Looked up from germline, CDR1 is MGHRA and CDR2 is YSYEKL. With 4 bases removed from V and 2 bases from J, the gap between germline ends came to 15 bases. This CDR3 region has 15 residues. For the CDR3, the DNA is TGCGCCAGCAGCCCCCTGGCAGGGCCTCCCTACGAGCAGTACTTC. Protein: CASSPLAGPPYEQYF.

The gene calls are TRBV9 and TRBJ2-7, with 9 bases aligning to TRBD2. CDR3 length equals 15 residues. CDR1 is SGDLS, CDR2 YYNGEE, per germline. V lost 4 bases, J lost 12 bases, and 17 bases stayed unmatched. The CDR3 protein is CASSIRTSDLDEMYF. CDR3 sequence (DNA): TGTGCCAGCAGCATTCGGACTAGCGATCTCGACGAGATGTACTTC. Supplemented by reference TRBV9 and TRBJ2-7, the full variable domain reads DSGVTQTPKHLITATGQRVTLRCSPRSGDLSVYWYQQSLDQGLQFLIQYYNGEERAKGNILERFSAQQFPDLHSELNLSSLELGDSALYFCASSIRTSDLDEMYFGPGTRLTVT.

The rearrangement links TRBV5-1 to TRBJ1-4; possibly TRBD1 for D (6 bases). The germline V and J ends were trimmed by 3 bases and 8 bases, with 8 bases remaining between them. There are 12 residues in the CDR3. Looked up from germline, CDR1 is SGHRS and CDR2 is YFSETQ. The CDR3 sequence is CASSSTGEKLFF. Here the CDR3 DNA reads TGCGCCAGCAGCTCCACAGGGGAAAAACTGTTTTTT.

This chain uses TRBV2 with TRBJ2-5; 13 nucleotides agree with TRBD2. Germline V lookup: CDR1 SNHLY, CDR2 FYNNEI. The CDR3 is 15 amino acids. With 6 bases clipped from V and 0 bases from J, the junction kept 1 base outside the gene matches. CDR3 sequence reads: CASRGTSGNQETQYF. The CDR3 DNA follows: TGTGCCAGCAGGGGGACTAGCGGGAACCAAGAGACCCAGTACTTC.

This clone is a singleton in its sample. V and J are TRBV6-1 and TRBJ2-7; the match to TRBD2 covers 9 bases. Germline lookup yields CDR1 MNHNS and CDR2 SASEGT. The length of the CDR3 is 13 residues. Trimming at V came to 9 bases and at J to 3 bases, leaving 6 bases not matched to a gene. The CDR3 here is CASQSGGFYEQYF. CDR3 bases: TGTGCCAGTCAAAGCGGGGGGTTCTACGAGCAGTACTTC.

The V and J genes are TRBV10-3 and TRBJ2-1, with 9 bases identical to TRBD1. V shed 2 bases, J shed 5 bases, and the junction held 10 bases outside the gene matches. The CDR3 extends over 17 amino acids. Germline lookup yields CDR1 ENHRY and CDR2 SYGVKD. CDR3 sequence (DNA): TGTGCCATCAGTGAGCTGCCAGGGGGACAGGGCAACAATGAGCAGTTCTTC. Its translation: CAISELPGGQGNNEQFF.

There are a few counts of this clone. The CDR3 loop is CASSSGLAVSYNEQFF. The CDR3 DNA reads TGTGCCAGCAGCTCCGGACTAGCGGTGTCCTACAATGAGCAGTTCTTC. The genes are TRBV7-2 and TRBJ2-1; 10 bases map to TRBD2. Germline loops: CDR1 SGHTA, CDR2 FQGNSA. The CDR3 runs to 16 residues. V dropped 4 bases and J dropped 1; count of bases not matched to a gene: 4.

This clone was picked up a small number of times. This sequence joins TRBV27 and TRBJ2-1, with D possibly TRBD2 on 6 matching bases. This CDR3 region has 13 residues. The V gene's germline CDR1 is MNHEY and CDR2 SMNVEV (reference sequence). The V and J ends lost 6 bases and 7 bases respectively, with 13 bases between them. CDR3 DNA: TGTGCCAGCAGAACCTGGAGGGGTAATGAGCAGTTCTTC. This gives the protein CASRTWRGNEQFF.

This clone was seen a single time. The chain uses TRBV5-1 and TRBJ1-2; 8 nucleotides align to TRBD1. Per germline, CDR1 SGHRS and CDR2 YFSETQ. The CDR3 is 16 residues long. V trimming: 5 bases; J trimming: 1 base; junction bases outside the gene matches: 10. The CDR3 bases are TGCGCCAGCAGTCTACAGGGGGAATCCAGTAACTATGGCTACACCTTC. It is translated as CASSLQGESSNYGYTF.

The V gene is TRBV18, the J gene TRBJ1-2; D might be TRBD1 (6 bases). Germline lookup yields CDR1 KGHSH and CDR2 LQKENI. This CDR3 has 15 residues. Deletions cut 1 base from V and 2 bases from J, with 11 bases between. The CDR3 region is CASSPRDTFNYGYTF. The CDR3 bases are TGTGCCAGCTCACCACGGGACACCTTCAACTATGGCTACACCTTC.

The chain employs TRBV5-4 and TRBJ2-5; D call uncertain. Germline V gene sequence: CDR1 SGHNT, CDR2 YYREEE (reference sequence). The V end was cut by 1 base, the J end by 1 base, with 5 bases between. This CDR3 comprises 13 residues. CDR3 protein: CASSLSIQETQYF. CDR3 bases: TGTGCCAGCAGCTTGTCCATCCAAGAGACCCAGTACTTC.

This clone has just a few counts. This chain joins TRBV21-1 and TRBJ1-2. TRBV21-1 is listed as a pseudogene. CDR3 length: 15 amino acids. CDR3 DNA sequence: TGTGCCAGCAGGTCGGGTCGGTGTTATAACTATGGCTACACCTTC. This codes for CASRSGRCYNYGYTF.

The genes are TRBV11-2 and TRBJ1-2; the D gene is possibly TRBD1 (6 bases). CDR1 is SGHAT and CDR2 is FQNNGV in the germline V gene. Deletions cut 3 bases from V and 3 bases from J, with 14 bases between. The CDR3 spans 15 residues. This CDR3 is CASSFTSAGDYGYTF. CDR3 sequence (DNA): TGTGCCAGCAGCTTCACGTCGGCAGGGGACTATGGCTACACCTTC. The entire variable domain, with the rest obtained from reference TRBV11-2 and TRBJ1-2, is as follows: EAGVAQSPRYKIIEKRQSVAFWCNPISGHATLYWYQQILGQGPKLLIQFQNNGVVDDSQLPKDRFSAERLKGVDSTLKIQPAKLEDSAVYLCASSFTSAGDYGYTFGSGTRLTVV.

This rearrangement joins TRBV2 to TRBJ1-1; unclear D gene. The CDR3 consists of 14 residues. V dropped 3 bases and J dropped 0 bases, with 8 bases sitting between them. Germline lookup yields CDR1 SNHLY and CDR2 FYNNEI. The CDR3 sequence is CASSDSGMNTEAFF. CDR3 DNA: TGTGCCAGCAGTGACAGCGGCATGAACACTGAAGCTTTCTTT.

The chain couples TRBV2 to TRBJ1-5, with D maybe TRBD1 (5 bases). The germline gives CDR1 SNHLY, CDR2 FYNNEI. The CDR3 extends over 14 amino acids. The V end lost 5 bases, the J end lost 5 bases, and 13 bases lay between the germline ends. CDR3 sequence: CASSPFREDQPQHF. The CDR3 bases are TGTGCCAGCAGTCCATTCAGGGAGGATCAGCCCCAGCATTTT. The variable domain in full, completed from reference TRBV2 and TRBJ1-5, reads EPEVTQTPSHQVTQMGQEVILRCVPISNHLYFYWYRQILGQKVEFLVSFYNNEISEKSEIFDDQFSVERPDGSNFTLKIRSTKLEDSAMYFCASSPFREDQPQHFGDGTRLSIL.

This clone was counted only a few times. The chain joins TRBV2 to TRBJ1-1, with 9 bases lining up with TRBD1. Germline CDR1 and CDR2: SNHLY and FYNNEI. The CDR3 extends over 14 amino acids. V shed 8 bases, J shed 4 bases, and the junction held 8 bases outside the gene matches. The DNA for the CDR3 is TGTGCCAGCTCCACCGGGACAGGGAGCACTGAAGCTTTCTTT. Translated: CASSTGTGSTEAFF.

Only a few counts were recorded for this clone. The chain has TRBV11-2 and TRBJ2-1; perhaps TRBD2 as D (5 bases). CDR1 is SGHAT and CDR2 is FQNNGV in the germline V gene. This CDR3 is built from 15 residues. V lost 5 bases to trimming and J lost 0 bases, with 11 bases between them. The CDR3 bases are TGTGCCAGCAGCCCTAGAGGGATCTCCTACAATGAGCAGTTCTTC. Encoded protein: CASSPRGISYNEQFF.

The rearrangement joins TRBV5-1 to TRBJ2-3; 10 bases are a match to TRBD2. The CDR3 spans 17 residues. The trim removed 0 bases at V and 0 bases at J, leaving 4 bases unmatched. Looked up from germline, CDR1 is SGHRS and CDR2 is YFSETQ. The DNA of the CDR3 is TGCGCCAGCAGCTTGGACCCGACTAGCGGGAGCACAGATACGCAGTATTTT. This gives the protein CASSLDPTSGSTDTQYF.